This paragraph reports one TCR beta chain. There are 17 residues in the CDR3. Germline assignment: CDR1 LGHNA and CDR2 YSLEER. The ends were cut back, 0 bases at V and 0 bases at J, with 12 bases in the middle. The sample is drawn from a study of T cell responses to AZD1222 COVID-19 vaccine. Measured with immunoSEQ multiplex PCR; TCRdb has only the in-frame clones, and not every one. Of approximately 190,000 clones listed, just over 90% were seen once; the top ten hold around 3.6%. Sequenced here: peripheral blood, sampled 28 days after the second dose of the MenACWY control vaccine. This TCR came from an adult who received the MenACWY meningococcal vaccine as a control. The rearrangement links TRBV4-3 to TRBJ1-3; D unclear. CDR3 protein: CASSQDFGTPSGNTIYF. CDR3 coding DNA: TGCGCCAGCAGCCAAGACTTCGGAACACCCTCTGGAAACACCATATATTTT.